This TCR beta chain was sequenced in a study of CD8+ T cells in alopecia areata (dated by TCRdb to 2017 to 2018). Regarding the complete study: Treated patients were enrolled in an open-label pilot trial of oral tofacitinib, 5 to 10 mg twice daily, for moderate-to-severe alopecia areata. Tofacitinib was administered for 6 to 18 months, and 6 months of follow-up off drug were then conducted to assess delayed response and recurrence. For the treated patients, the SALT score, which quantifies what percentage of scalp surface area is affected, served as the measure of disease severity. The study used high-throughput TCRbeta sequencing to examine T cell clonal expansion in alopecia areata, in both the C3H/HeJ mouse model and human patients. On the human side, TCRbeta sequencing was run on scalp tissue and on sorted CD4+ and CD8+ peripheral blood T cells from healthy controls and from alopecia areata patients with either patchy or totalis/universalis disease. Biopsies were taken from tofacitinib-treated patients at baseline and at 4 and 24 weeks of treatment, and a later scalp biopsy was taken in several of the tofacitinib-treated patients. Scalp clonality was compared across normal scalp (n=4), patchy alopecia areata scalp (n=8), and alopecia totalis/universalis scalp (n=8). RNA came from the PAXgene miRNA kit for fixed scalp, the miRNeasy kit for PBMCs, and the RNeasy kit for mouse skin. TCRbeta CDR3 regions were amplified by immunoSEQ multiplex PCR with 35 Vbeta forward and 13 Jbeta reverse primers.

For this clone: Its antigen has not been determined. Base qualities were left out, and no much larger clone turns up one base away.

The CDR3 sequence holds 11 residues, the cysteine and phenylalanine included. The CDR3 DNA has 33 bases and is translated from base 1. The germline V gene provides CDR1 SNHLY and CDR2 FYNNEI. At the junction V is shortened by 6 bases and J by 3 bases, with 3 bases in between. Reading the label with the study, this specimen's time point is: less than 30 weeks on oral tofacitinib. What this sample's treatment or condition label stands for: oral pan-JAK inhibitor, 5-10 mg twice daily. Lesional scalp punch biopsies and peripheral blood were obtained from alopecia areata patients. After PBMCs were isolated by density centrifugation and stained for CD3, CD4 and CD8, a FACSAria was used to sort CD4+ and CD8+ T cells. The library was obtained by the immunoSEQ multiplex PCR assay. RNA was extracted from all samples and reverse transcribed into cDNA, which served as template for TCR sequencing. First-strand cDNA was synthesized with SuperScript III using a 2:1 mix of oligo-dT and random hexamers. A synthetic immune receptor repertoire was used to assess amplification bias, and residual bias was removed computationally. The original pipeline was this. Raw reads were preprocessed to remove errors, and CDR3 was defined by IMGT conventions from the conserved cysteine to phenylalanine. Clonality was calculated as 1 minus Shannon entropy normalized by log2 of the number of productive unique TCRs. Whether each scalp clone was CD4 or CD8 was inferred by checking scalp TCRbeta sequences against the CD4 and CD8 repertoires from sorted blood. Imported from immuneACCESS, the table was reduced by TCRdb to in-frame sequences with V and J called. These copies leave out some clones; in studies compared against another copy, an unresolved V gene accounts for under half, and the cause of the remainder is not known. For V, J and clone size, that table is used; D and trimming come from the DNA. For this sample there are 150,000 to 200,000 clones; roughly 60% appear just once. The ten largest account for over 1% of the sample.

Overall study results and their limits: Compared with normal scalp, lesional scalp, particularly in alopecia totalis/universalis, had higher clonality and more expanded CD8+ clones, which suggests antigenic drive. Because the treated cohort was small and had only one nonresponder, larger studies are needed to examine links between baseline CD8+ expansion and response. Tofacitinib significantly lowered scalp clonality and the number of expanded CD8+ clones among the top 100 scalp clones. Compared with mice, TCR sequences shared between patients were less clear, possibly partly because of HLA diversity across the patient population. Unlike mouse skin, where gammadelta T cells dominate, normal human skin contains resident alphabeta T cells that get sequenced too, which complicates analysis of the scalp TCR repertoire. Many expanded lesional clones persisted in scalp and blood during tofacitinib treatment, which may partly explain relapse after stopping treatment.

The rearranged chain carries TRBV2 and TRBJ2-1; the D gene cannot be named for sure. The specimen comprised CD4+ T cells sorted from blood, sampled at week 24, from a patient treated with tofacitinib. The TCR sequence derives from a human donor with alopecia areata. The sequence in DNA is TGTGCCAGCAGGCTCTACAATGAGCAGTTCTTC. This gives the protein CASRLYNEQFF.